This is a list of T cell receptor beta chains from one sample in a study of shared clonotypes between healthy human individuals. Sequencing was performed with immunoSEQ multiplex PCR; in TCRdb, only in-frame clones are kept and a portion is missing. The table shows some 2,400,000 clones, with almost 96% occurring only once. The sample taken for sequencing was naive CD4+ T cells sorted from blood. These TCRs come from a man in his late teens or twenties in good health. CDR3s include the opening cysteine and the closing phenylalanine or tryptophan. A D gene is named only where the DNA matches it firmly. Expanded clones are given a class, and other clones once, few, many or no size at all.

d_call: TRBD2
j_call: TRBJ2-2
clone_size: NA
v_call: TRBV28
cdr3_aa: CASRPHSSSGGAGELFF
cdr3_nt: TGTGCCAGCAGACCCCACTCCTCTAGCGGGGGGGCCGGGGAGCTGTTTTTT

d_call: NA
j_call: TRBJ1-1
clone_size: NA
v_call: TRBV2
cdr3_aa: CASTGDATEAFF
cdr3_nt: TGTGCCAGCACAGGGGACGCCACTGAAGCTTTCTTT

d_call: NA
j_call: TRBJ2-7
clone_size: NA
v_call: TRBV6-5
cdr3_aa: CASRKPGTDYHEQYF
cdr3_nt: TGTGCCAGCAGAAAGCCCGGGACGGACTACCACGAGCAGTACTTC

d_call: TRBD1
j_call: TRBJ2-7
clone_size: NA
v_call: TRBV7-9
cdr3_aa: CASSQNRDRASEQYF
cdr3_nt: TGTGCCAGCAGCCAAAACCGGGACAGGGCGAGCGAGCAGTACTTC

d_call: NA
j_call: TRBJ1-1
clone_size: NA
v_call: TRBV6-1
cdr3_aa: CASSEYGSGGSNTEAFF
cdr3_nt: TGTGCCAGCAGTGAATACGGGTCTGGGGGGTCAAACACTGAAGCTTTCTTT

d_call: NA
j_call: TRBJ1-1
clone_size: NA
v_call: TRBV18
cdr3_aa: CASSPGAGPTEAFF
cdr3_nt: TGTGCCAGCTCACCCGGGGCAGGGCCCACTGAAGCTTTCTTT

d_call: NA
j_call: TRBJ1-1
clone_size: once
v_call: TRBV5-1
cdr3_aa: CASSLVSGAATEAFF
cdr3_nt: TGCGCCAGCAGCTTGGTTTCAGGGGCGGCCACTGAAGCTTTCTTT

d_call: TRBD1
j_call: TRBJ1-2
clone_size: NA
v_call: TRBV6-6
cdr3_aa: CASSPGQGRIF
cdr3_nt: TGTGCCAGCAGTCCTGGACAGGGAAGGATCTTC

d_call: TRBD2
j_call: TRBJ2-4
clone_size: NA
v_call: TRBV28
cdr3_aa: CATIAGGAEYIQYF
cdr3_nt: TGTGCCACAATAGCGGGGGGGGCCGAATACATTCAGTACTTC

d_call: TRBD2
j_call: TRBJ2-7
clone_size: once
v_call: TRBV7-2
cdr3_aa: CASSLPGLAGVYEQYF
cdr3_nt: TGTGCCAGCAGCTTACCTGGACTAGCGGGAGTGTACGAGCAGTACTTC

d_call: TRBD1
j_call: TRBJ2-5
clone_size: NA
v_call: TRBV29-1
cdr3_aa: CSVWTGSPGETQYF
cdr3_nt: TGCAGCGTCTGGACAGGTTCGCCGGGAGAGACCCAGTACTTC

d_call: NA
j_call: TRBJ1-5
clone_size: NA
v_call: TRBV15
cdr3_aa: CATSREGSFSNQPQHF
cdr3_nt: TGTGCCACCAGCAGAGAGGGCAGCTTTAGCAATCAGCCCCAGCATTTT

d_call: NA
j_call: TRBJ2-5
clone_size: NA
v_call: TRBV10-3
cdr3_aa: CAISPRDGETQYF
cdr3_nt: TGTGCCATCAGTCCCCGGGATGGGGAGACCCAGTACTTC

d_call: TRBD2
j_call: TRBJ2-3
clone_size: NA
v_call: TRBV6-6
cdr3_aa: CASSSYSGGAGDTQYF
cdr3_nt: TGTGCCAGCAGTTCCTATAGCGGGGGGGCGGGAGATACGCAGTATTTT

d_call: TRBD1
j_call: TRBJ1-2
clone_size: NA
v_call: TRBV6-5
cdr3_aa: CASTNPGQDSYTF
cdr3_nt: TGTGCCAGCACCAATCCGGGACAGGACAGCTACACCTTC

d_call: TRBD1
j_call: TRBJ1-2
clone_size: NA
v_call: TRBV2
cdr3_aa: CASSPRGPDYGYTF
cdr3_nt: TGTGCCAGCAGTCCCAGGGGGCCTGACTATGGCTACACCTTC

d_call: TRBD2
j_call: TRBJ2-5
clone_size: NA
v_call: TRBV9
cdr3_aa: CASSVAASGVQETQYF
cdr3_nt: TGTGCCAGCAGCGTAGCGGCTAGCGGGGTCCAAGAGACCCAGTACTTC

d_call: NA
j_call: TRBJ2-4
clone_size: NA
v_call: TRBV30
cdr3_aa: CAWSVERERAKNIQYF
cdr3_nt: TGTGCCTGGAGTGTAGAGAGGGAAAGAGCCAAAAACATTCAGTACTTC

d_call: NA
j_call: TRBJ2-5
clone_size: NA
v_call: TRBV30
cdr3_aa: CAWDRGLPGETQYF
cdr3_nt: TGTGCCTGGGATCGGGGGCTCCCGGGAGAGACCCAGTACTTC

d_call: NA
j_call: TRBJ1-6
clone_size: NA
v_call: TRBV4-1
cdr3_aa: CASSQTENNSPLHF
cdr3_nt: TGCGCCAGCAGCCAAACAGAGAATAATTCACCCCTCCACTTT

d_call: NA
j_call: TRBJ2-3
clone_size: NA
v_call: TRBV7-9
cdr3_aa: CASSLGRSLADRSTDTQYF
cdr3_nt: TGTGCCAGCAGCTTAGGGCGGTCGTTAGCGGATCGTAGCACAGATACGCAGTATTTT

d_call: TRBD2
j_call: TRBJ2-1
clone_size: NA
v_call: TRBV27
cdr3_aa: CASSLTSGSNNEQFF
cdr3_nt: TGTGCCAGCAGTTTGACTAGCGGGTCCAACAATGAGCAGTTCTTC

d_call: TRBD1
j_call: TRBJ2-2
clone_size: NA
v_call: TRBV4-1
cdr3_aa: CASSQEGQGTGELFF
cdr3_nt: TGCGCCAGCAGCCAAGAGGGACAGGGTACCGGGGAGCTGTTTTTT

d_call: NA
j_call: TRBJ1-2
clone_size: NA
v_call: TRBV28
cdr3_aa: CASSFRGNGYTF
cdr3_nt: TGTGCCAGCAGTTTCCGGGGTAATGGCTACACCTTC

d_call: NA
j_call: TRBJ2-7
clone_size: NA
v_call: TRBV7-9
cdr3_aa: CASSLLGGYEQYF
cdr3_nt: TGTGCCAGCAGCTTATTAGGGGGCTACGAGCAGTACTTC

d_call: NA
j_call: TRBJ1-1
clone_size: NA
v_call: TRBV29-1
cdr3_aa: CSVDPERNTEAFF
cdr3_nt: TGCAGCGTTGATCCCGAGAGGAACACTGAAGCTTTCTTT

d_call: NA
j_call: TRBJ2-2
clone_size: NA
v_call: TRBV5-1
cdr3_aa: CASNDPRRGSGELFF
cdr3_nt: TGCGCCAGCAACGATCCTAGGCGGGGTTCAGGGGAGCTGTTTTTT

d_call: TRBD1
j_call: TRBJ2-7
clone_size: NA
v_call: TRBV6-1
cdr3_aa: CASNVPGQGTYEQYF
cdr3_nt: TGTGCCAGCAACGTTCCGGGACAGGGGACATACGAGCAGTACTTC

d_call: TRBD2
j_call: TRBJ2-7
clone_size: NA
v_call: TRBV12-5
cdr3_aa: CASGFTPGSSGRTGEQYF
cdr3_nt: TGTGCTAGTGGTTTCACCCCTGGGTCTAGCGGGAGGACTGGCGAGCAGTACTTC

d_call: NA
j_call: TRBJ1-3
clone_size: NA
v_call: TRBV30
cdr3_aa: CAWSVRQAGNTIYF
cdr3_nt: TGTGCCTGGAGTGTACGACAGGCTGGAAACACCATATATTTT

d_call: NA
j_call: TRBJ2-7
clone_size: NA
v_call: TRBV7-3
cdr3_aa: CASSPSQGLTGEQYF
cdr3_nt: TGTGCCAGCAGCCCGTCTCAGGGATTAACGGGCGAGCAGTACTTC

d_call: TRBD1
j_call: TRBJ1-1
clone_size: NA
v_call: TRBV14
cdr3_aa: CASSQRISRGRLNTEAFF
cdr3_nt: TGTGCCAGCAGCCAGCGCATATCCAGGGGGCGATTGAACACTGAAGCTTTCTTT

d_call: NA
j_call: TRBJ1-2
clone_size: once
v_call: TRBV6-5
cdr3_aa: CASSRRGFDGYTF
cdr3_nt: TGTGCCAGCAGCCGCAGGGGATTCGATGGCTACACCTTC

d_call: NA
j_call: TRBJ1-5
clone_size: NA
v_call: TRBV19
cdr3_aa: CASSTILRTNQPQHF
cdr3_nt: TGTGCCAGTAGTACTATATTAAGGACCAATCAGCCCCAGCATTTT

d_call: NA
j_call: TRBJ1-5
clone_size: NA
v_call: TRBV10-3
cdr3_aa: CAISDREGNQPQHF
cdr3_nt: TGTGCCATCAGTGACCGCGAAGGCAATCAGCCCCAGCATTTT

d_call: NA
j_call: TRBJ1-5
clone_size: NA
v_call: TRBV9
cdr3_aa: CASSVGETGHQPQHF
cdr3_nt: TGTGCCAGCAGCGTAGGCGAGACGGGTCATCAGCCCCAGCATTTT

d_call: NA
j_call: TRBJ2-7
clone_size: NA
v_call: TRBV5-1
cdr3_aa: CASSLVADSYEQYF
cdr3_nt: TGCGCCAGCAGCTTGGTGGCGGATTCCTACGAGCAGTACTTC

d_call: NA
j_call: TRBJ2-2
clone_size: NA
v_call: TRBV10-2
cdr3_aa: CASTDRRAGELFF
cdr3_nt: TGCGCCAGCACCGACAGGAGGGCCGGGGAGCTGTTTTTT

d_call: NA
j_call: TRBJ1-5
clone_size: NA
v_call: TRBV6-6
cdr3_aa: CASSYQRGGNQPQHF
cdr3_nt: TGTGCCAGCAGTTATCAGCGTGGGGGCAATCAGCCCCAGCATTTT

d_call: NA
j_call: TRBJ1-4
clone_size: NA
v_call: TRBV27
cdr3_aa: CASSLSGATTNEKLFF
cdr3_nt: TGTGCCAGCAGTTTAAGTGGCGCTACAACTAATGAAAAACTGTTTTTT